This TCR beta chain was identified during a study of cytomegalovirus exposure and HLA in healthy donors. Across the whole study: Across a few hundred genotyped donors, about 86% landed in the Caucasian-associated ancestry cluster. Broader study findings: For cytomegalovirus status, the classifier reportedly gave diagnoses with high specificity and sensitivity. A later analysis linked a missense variant in DCLRE1C to the trimming of TCR beta V and J genes. DRB1 showed the most TCR associations and HLA-C the fewest in a later analysis, as rates varied by HLA locus.

The V gene's germline CDR1 is MNHNS and CDR2 SASEGT. The ends were cut back, 1 base at V and 2 bases at J, with 7 bases in the middle. The CDR3 covers 14 residues. A word on this clone: Its antigen is currently unknown.

13 Jbeta primers and 60 Vbeta primers were used for the PCR. The protocol was immunoSEQ multiplex PCR, while the TCRdb copy is restricted to in-frame clones and leaves out a portion. In all, the sample yields around 34,000 clones. This chain links TRBV6-1 with TRBJ2-3; D gene ambiguous. Sequencing input: PBMCs. The sequence was collected from a woman in her 40s in good health and CMV-seropositive. The CDR3, as DNA: TGTGCCAGCAGTGAAGTGATAGACACAGATACGCAGTATTTT. Residues: CASSEVIDTDTQYF.